This T cell receptor beta chain was identified in a study of control samples from healthy donors and cancer patients. Data came from immunoSEQ multiplex PCR; TCRdb stores just in-frame clones and leaves some out. The table records approximately 180,000 clones, about 91% of them present only once. V lost 4 bases to trimming and J lost 4 bases; unmatched junction nucleotides: 8. CDR1 and CDR2 from the germline V gene are SGHTA and FQGNSA. The CDR3 contains 17 residues. The sequence was collected from a woman aged 40 to 50 in good health. This chain joins TRBV7-2 and TRBJ2-5; TRBD2 agrees at 14 bases. Sequenced input: blood. The CDR3 nucleotides read TGTGCCAGCAGCTCCGGACTAGCGGGGGGCCTACCAGAGACCCAGTACTTC. Translation gives CASSSGLAGGLPETQYF.